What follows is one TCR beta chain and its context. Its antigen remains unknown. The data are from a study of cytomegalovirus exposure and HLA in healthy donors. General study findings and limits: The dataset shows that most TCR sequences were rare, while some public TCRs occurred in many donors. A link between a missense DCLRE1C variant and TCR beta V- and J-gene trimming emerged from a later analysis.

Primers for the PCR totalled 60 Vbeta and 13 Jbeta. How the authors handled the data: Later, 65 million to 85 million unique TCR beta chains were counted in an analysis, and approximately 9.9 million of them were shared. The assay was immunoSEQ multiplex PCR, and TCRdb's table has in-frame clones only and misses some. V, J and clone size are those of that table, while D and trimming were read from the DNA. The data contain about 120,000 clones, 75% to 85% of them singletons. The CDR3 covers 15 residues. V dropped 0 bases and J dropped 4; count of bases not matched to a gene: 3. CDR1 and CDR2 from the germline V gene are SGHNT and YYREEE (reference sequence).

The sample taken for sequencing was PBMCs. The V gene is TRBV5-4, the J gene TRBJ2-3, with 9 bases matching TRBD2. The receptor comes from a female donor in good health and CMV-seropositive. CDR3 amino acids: CASSLDAGGADTQYF. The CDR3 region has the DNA TGTGCCAGCAGCTTGGATGCGGGGGGGGCAGATACGCAGTATTTT.